Included here is one TCR beta chain sequence, with context. Its antigen is unknown. The source of the sample is a study of T cell responses to AZD1222 COVID-19 vaccine. Findings and caveats of the study: Baseline antibody screening turned up just a handful of seropositive AZD1222 recipients. Possibly, clonal diversity was underestimated; donors were largely white British and included more females.

This table comes from immunoSEQ multiplex PCR, and its TCRdb copy is limited to in-frame clones, with some not included. The data hold 85,000 to 100,000 clones, with 90% to 95% observed a single time. The CDR3 loop spans 17 amino acids. V shed 3 bases and J 0 bases; nucleotides not matched to a gene: 7. CDR1 is LNHDA, CDR2 SQIVND, per germline (reference sequence). The clonotype originates from an adult who received the AZD1222 COVID-19 vaccine. The chain uses TRBV19 and TRBJ1-1; 10 positions match TRBD1. The material was peripheral blood, obtained 28 days after the second AZD1222 dose. The DNA of the CDR3 is TGTGCCAGTAGTATGGGTAGACAGGGGGCCATGAACACTGAAGCTTTCTTT. It encodes CASSMGRQGAMNTEAFF.